These 14 T cell receptor beta chains originate from one sample sequenced in a study of T cell repertoires in cytomegalovirus infection. TCRdb itself ran the reads through MiXCR, one entry per CDR3 protein. Of around 750,000 distinct CDR3 sequences listed, about 31% were seen once; the top ten hold around 11%. Their target antigens are unknown. The sample here was cultured CD8+ T cells from PBMCs, taken from culture after CMV antigen stimulation. These receptors were collected from a human donor in good health (CMV status not recorded). Some clones in this sample may be carry-over from other donors' samples.

The chain combines TRBV27 with TRBJ1-5, with unresolved D. CDR3 length: 15 amino acids. Germline V gene lookup returns CDR1 MNHEY and CDR2 SMNVEV (reference sequence). With 2 bases removed from V and 2 bases from J, the gap between germline ends came to 10 bases. In DNA, the CDR3 is TGTGCCAGCAGTTTAGTTAAGACGCGCAATCAGCCCCAGCATTTT. Its translation: CASSLVKTRNQPQHF.

The gene calls are TRBV5-4 and TRBJ2-3, with 12 bases that match TRBD2. Germline trimming cut 3 bases from V and 4 bases from J; bases unmatched to any gene: 6. Per the germline V gene, CDR1 is SGHNT and CDR2 is YYREEE (reference sequence). The CDR3 spans 16 residues. The CDR3 bases are TGTGCCAGCAGCTCGTCTAGCGGGGGGGCCTCAGATACGCAGTATTTT. Protein sequence: CASSSSSGGASDTQYF.

This clonotype was seen a single time. V usage is TRBV19 and J usage is TRBJ2-3, with 7 bases lining up with TRBD1. V gave up 7 bases and J gave up 3 bases; unmatched junction bases: 13. There are 16 residues in the CDR3. Germline CDR1 is LNHDA and CDR2 is SQIVND (reference sequence). As DNA, the CDR3 is TGTGCCAGTACCCTTCGGAGGCAGGGGGAGACAGATACGCAGTATTTT. It encodes CASTLRRQGETDTQYF.

CDR3 DNA: TGTGCCAGCAGCCTATTAGCGGGGGGAGGTACCGGGGAGCTGTTTTTT. Protein product: CASSLLAGGGTGELFF. The chain combines TRBV4-2 with TRBJ2-2, with 10 nucleotides matching TRBD2. CDR3 length: 16 residues. V dropped 4 bases and J dropped 5; count of bases not matched to a gene: 7. Looked up from germline, CDR1 is LGHNA and CDR2 is YNFKEQ.

The chain carries TRBV7-9 and TRBJ2-1; the match to TRBD1 covers 7 bases. The V and J ends lost 4 bases and 15 bases, in that order; junction bases with no gene match: 6. CDR1 is SEHNR and CDR2 is FQNEAQ in the germline V gene (reference sequence). The CDR3 length is 11 residues. The CDR3 DNA is TGTGCCAGCAGCTCTGGGACAGCCCCGTTCTTC. Translation: CASSSGTAPFF.

J is TRBJ1-1 and V is TRBV2, with TRBD1 as a possible D gene (5 bases). CDR1 is SNHLY and CDR2 is FYNNEI in the germline V gene. V dropped 6 bases and J dropped 0 bases, with 17 bases sitting between them. There are 16 residues in the CDR3. The CDR3 is CASRPGRAGLNTEAFF. CDR3 in DNA: TGTGCCAGCAGACCCGGTAGGGCAGGGCTGAACACTGAAGCTTTCTTT. Combining the CDR3 with reference TRBV2 and TRBJ1-1 gives the whole variable domain EPEVTQTPSHQVTQMGQEVILRCVPISNHLYFYWYRQILGQKVEFLVSFYNNEISEKSEIFDDQFSVERPDGSNFTLKIRSTKLEDSAMYFCASRPGRAGLNTEAFFGQGTRLTVV.

This chain uses TRBV6-1 with TRBJ2-3; 8 bases line up with TRBD2. Germline CDR1 MNHNS, CDR2 SASEGT. This CDR3 is built from 16 residues. Losses at the gene ends were 4 bases for V and 2 bases for J; bases not matched to a gene: 8. The CDR3, as DNA: TGTGCCAGCAGTGGACCGGGGGGGGATTACACAGATACGCAGTATTTT. Protein sequence: CASSGPGGDYTDTQYF.

J is TRBJ2-5 and V is TRBV27; D may be TRBD1 or TRBD2 (5 bases each). V lost 5 bases and J 5 bases, leaving 18 bases between the germline ends. Per the germline V gene, CDR1 is MNHEY and CDR2 is SMNVEV (reference sequence). The CDR3 is 15 residues long. The CDR3 spells CASSIRRQGGETQYF. CDR3 coding DNA: TGTGCCAGCAGTATCCGACGGCAGGGCGGGGAGACCCAGTACTTC.

In the case of this clonotype: A much larger clone differs by one base, so this may be a read error. V is TRBV12-3 or TRBV12-4 and J is TRBJ1-1; 7 bases agree with TRBD1. CDR3 length: 15 residues. CDR3 nucleotides: TGTGCCTGCAGTTTAGGGGGCAGAGCGGACGCTGAAGCTTTCTTT. Translated: CACSLGGRADAEAFF.

V is TRBV5-1 and J is TRBJ2-1; D is perhaps TRBD2 (6 bases). CDR1 and CDR2 (germline): SGHRS, YFSETQ. V was cut by 3 bases and J by 8 bases, with 15 bases left in between. The CDR3 covers 14 residues. The CDR3 spells CASSWGRGWDEQFF. Here the CDR3 DNA reads TGCGCCAGCAGCTGGGGCCGGGGGTGGGATGAGCAGTTCTTC. The variable domain in full, with the rest retrieved from reference TRBV5-1 and TRBJ2-1, is KAGVTQTPRYLIKTRGQQVTLSCSPISGHRSVSWYQQTPGQGLQFLFEYFSETQRNKGNFPGRFSGRQFSNSRSEMNVSTLELGDSALYLCASSWGRGWDEQFFGPGTRLTVL.

This chain joins TRBV7-6 and TRBJ2-4, with D perhaps TRBD1 (5 bases). Trimming left V 0 bases short and J 5 bases short, with 5 bases between. The CDR3 loop spans 13 amino acids. Germline values: CDR1 SGHVS, CDR2 FNYEAQ. The DNA of the CDR3 is TGTGCCAGCAGCTTAGCAGGGGAAAACATTCAGTACTTC. Protein product: CASSLAGENIQYF. Full variable domain (outside the CDR3, taken from reference TRBV7-6 and TRBJ2-4): GAGVSQSPRYKVTKRGQDVALRCDPISGHVSLYWYRQALGQGPEFLTYFNYEAQQDKSGLPNDRFSAERPEGSISTLTIQRTEQRDSAMYRCASSLAGENIQYFGAGTRLSVL.

This clonotype was seen a handful of times. The V gene is TRBV19, the J gene TRBJ2-7; D is possibly TRBD1 or TRBD2 (5 bases each). The V end lost 8 bases, the J end lost 7 bases, and 15 bases lay between the germline ends. From germline, CDR1 is LNHDA and CDR2 SQIVND (reference sequence). The CDR3 contains 12 residues. The CDR3 nucleotides are TGTGCCAGTTCCAGGGACCTCGGGGAGCAGTACTTC. This gives the protein CASSRDLGEQYF.

This chain connects TRBV7-9 to TRBJ2-5, with D possibly TRBD2 on 7 matching bases. In germline, CDR1 is SEHNR, CDR2 FQNEAQ (reference sequence). The CDR3 has 15 residues. V lost 0 bases to trimming and J lost 3 bases, with 11 bases between them. CDR3 region: CASSLAQGTKETQYF. DNA of the CDR3: TGTGCCAGCAGCTTAGCGCAGGGGACTAAAGAGACCCAGTACTTC.

This clonotype was seen more than once but under ten times. The chain combines TRBV7-8 with TRBJ1-2; 11 nucleotides match TRBD1. The J segment lost 5 bases and the V segment lost 1 base, leaving 12 bases of the junction unmatched. CDR3 length equals 18 residues. Germline CDR1 and CDR2: SGHVS and FQNEAQ. In DNA form, the CDR3 reads TGTGCCAGCAGCTTAGAATGGACCGGGACAGGGGGTTCATATGGCTACACCTTC. Amino acid sequence: CASSLEWTGTGGSYGYTF.